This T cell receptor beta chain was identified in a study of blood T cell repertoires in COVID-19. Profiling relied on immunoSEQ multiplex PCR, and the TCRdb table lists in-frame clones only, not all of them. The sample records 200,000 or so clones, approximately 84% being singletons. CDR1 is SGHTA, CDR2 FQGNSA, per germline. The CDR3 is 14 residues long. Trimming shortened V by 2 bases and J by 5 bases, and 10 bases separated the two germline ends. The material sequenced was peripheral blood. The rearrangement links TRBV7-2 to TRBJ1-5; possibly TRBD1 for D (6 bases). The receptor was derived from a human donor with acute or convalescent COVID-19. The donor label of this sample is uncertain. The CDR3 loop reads CASSLRQVHQPQHF. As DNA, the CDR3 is TGTGCCAGCAGCTTACGACAGGTTCATCAGCCCCAGCATTTT.